The entry that follows covers one T cell receptor (beta chain) sequence. What it binds is not known. This entry comes from a study of T-cell memory formation after mild COVID-19. About the research overall: TCR clusters were mostly confined to one donor each.

Findings and limits, study-wide: Among clones peaking at day 37 in the second wave, SARS-CoV-2 specificity remained unconfirmed. Clones contracting across day 15 to 85 had a balanced CD4/CD8 profile; later expanding clones leaned CD4+. Some clones that responded were present in memory (sampled pre-infection), which suggests cross-reactive memory joined.

TCRdb independently ran MiXCR on the 5' RACE reads; one entry per CDR3 protein. The sample includes about half a million distinct CDR3 sequences, 15% to 20% seen only once; the top ten take 10% to 15%. The source material was PBMCs or a T cell subset sorted from them (not recorded which). The receptor's source is an adult woman who had mild COVID-19 (a few samples of this study predate the infection). Cell type and time point are not known.

CDR3 in DNA: TGTGCCAGCAGTTTTCCCCCCCGCCCCGGAGGAACCTACGAGCAGTACTTC. Translation gives CASSFPPRPGGTYEQYF. V gene TRBV27 combines with J gene TRBJ2-7; the D gene is possibly TRBD2 (5 bases). Germline CDR1 MNHEY, CDR2 SMNVEV (reference sequence). The V end was cut by 3 bases, the J end by 2 bases, with 20 bases between. This CDR3 is 17 amino acids long.